The clone carrying this T cell receptor (beta chain) was recorded a few times. The antigen is undetermined. The data are from a study of T cells in Graves' hyperthyroidism and ophthalmopathy. Study results and limitations: Also found in blood were most expanded thyroid clonotypes above 0.001.

TCR beta CDR3 regions were amplified from RNA transcripts. An initial round of RT-PCR targeting the TCR CDR3 relied on the HTBI primer set. TCRdb used MiXCR to reprocess the multiplex PCR reads, holding one entry per CDR3 protein. Among about 160,000 distinct CDR3 sequences listed, about 9.4% were seen once. The receptor comes from a woman in her late teens or twenties with Graves' hyperthyroidism that later progressed to Graves' ophthalmopathy. Sample: blood.

CDR3 in DNA: TGTGCCAGCAATGGAAGCGCTAAGGGCTACGAGCAGTACTTC. It codes for CASNGSAKGYEQYF. The rearrangement joins TRBV7-9 to TRBJ2-7; D unclear. CDR3 length equals 14 residues. The V end lost 7 bases, the J end lost 3 bases, and 16 bases lay between the germline ends. Germline V gene data show CDR1 as SEHNR and CDR2 as FQNEAQ (reference sequence).